Shown below are 13 T cell receptor beta chains from a single sample sequenced in a study of lymphopenia after photon versus proton radiotherapy. Sequencing was performed with immunoSEQ multiplex PCR; in TCRdb, only in-frame clones are kept and a portion is missing. This table has tens of thousands of clones, 94% appearing once. Sequenced here: peripheral blood, sampled from a patient treated with photon-based radiotherapy. These receptors were taken from a woman in her forties or fifties with cholangiocarcinoma.

The chain links TRBV6-1 to TRBJ2-7; 9 bases map to TRBD1. V lost 4 bases, J lost 1 base, and 8 bases stayed unmatched. CDR3 length: 16 residues. CDR1 is MNHNS, CDR2 SASEGT, per germline. The CDR3 region has the DNA TGTGCCAGCAGTGGCCTGGGGACAGGGATATCCTACGAGCAGTACTTC. Protein product: CASSGLGTGISYEQYF.

The chain uses TRBV7-2 and TRBJ1-2; D ambiguous. CDR3 length: 14 amino acids. The V end was cut by 4 bases, the J end by 4 bases, with 13 bases between. Germline CDR1 reads SGHTA; CDR2 reads FQGNSA. CDR3 amino acids: CASSSGLITYGYTF. In nucleotides, the CDR3 is TGTGCCAGCAGCTCGGGTCTTATAACCTATGGCTACACCTTC.

This clone came up once. CDR3 DNA sequence: TGTGCCAGCAGCTTGGACGGACGGGGGAATTCACCCCTCCACTTT. Protein: CASSLDGRGNSPLHF. The chain uses TRBV7-6 and TRBJ1-6; possible D gene TRBD1, 5 bases. The germline CDR1 and CDR2 sequences are SGHVS and FNYEAQ. The CDR3 is made up of 15 amino acids. Trimming cost V 3 bases and J 7 bases, with 13 bases left between them. Together with reference TRBV7-6 and TRBJ1-6, the CDR3 gives the full variable domain: GAGVSQSPRYKVTKRGQDVALRCDPISGHVSLYWYRQALGQGPEFLTYFNYEAQQDKSGLPNDRFSAERPEGSISTLTIQRTEQRDSAMYRCASSLDGRGNSPLHFGNGTRLTVT.

The genes are TRBV19 and TRBJ2-7; no reliable D call. Germline V gene sequence: CDR1 LNHDA, CDR2 SQIVND (reference sequence). The V and J ends lost 3 bases and 1 base respectively, with 13 bases between them. CDR3 length: 15 amino acids. This CDR3 reads CASSMGRDGSYEQYF. CDR3 bases: TGTGCCAGTAGTATGGGTAGAGACGGTTCCTACGAGCAGTACTTC.

The rearrangement joins TRBV10-3 to TRBJ1-1; 9 positions match TRBD1. Germline CDR1 ENHRY, CDR2 SYGVKD. Unmatched junction bases numbered 6, after V lost 3 bases and J lost 4 bases. The length of the CDR3 is 15 residues. For the CDR3, the DNA is TGTGCCATCAGTGAACAGGGGGCGCGGGGCACTGAAGCTTTCTTT. Translating it yields CAISEQGARGTEAFF.

In this sample, this clone turned up once. The chain employs TRBV6-1 and TRBJ2-7; 9 bases map to TRBD2. Germline V CDR1 and CDR2: MNHNS, SASEGT. The CDR3 contains 15 residues. V was pared by 0 bases and J by 2 bases, with 2 bases of the junction left unmatched. The CDR3 DNA reads TGTGCCAGCAGTGAAGCGGCGGGGGGGCCCTACGAGCAGTACTTC. Residues: CASSEAAGGPYEQYF.

The chain combines TRBV28 with TRBJ1-2; a weak D match, TRBD1 (6 bases). V shed 5 bases and J shed 8 bases, with 18 bases lying between them. CDR1 MDHEN and CDR2 SYDVKM come from the germline V gene. The CDR3 runs to 14 residues. The DNA of the CDR3 is TGTGCCAGCAGTCTCATCAGCCGGACAGAGGGCTACACCTTC. It encodes CASSLISRTEGYTF.

The chain carries TRBV5-1 and TRBJ2-1; D is ambiguous. V dropped 2 bases and J dropped 5 bases, with 11 bases sitting between them. CDR1 and CDR2 (germline): SGHRS, YFSETQ. This CDR3 has 14 amino acids. CDR3 loop: CASSLGQLHNEQFF. CDR3 coding DNA: TGCGCCAGCAGCTTAGGGCAGTTACACAATGAGCAGTTCTTC.

The chain joins TRBV5-1 to TRBJ2-1; maybe TRBD2 (5 bases). The CDR3 is 15 amino acids. Germline V lookup: CDR1 SGHRS, CDR2 YFSETQ. Trimming took 1 base from V and 6 from J, leaving 14 bases between them. In DNA form, the CDR3 reads TGCGCCAGCAGCTTGCGACCTACCGGGGTCAATGAGCAGTTCTTC. Its translation: CASSLRPTGVNEQFF.

The chain employs TRBV5-4 and TRBJ1-4; D remains unclear. This CDR3 has 13 amino acids. Germline-derived CDR1 and CDR2 are SGHNT and YYREEE (reference sequence). Trimming shortened V by 2 bases and J by 9 bases, and 11 bases separated the two germline ends. The chain's CDR3 is CASSFTLGQKLFF. CDR3 nucleotide sequence: TGTGCCAGCAGCTTTACATTGGGCCAAAAACTGTTTTTT.

This clone was picked up one time. The gene calls are TRBV4-3 and TRBJ1-2; maybe TRBD1 (6 bases). From germline, CDR1 is LGHNA and CDR2 YSLEER. This CDR3 is built from 17 residues. Trimming cost V 0 bases and J 7 bases, with 21 bases left between them. The chain's CDR3 is CASSQEPRGGAIGGYTF. In nucleotides, the CDR3 is TGCGCCAGCAGCCAAGAACCGCGAGGGGGGGCAATTGGTGGCTACACCTTC.

The chain uses TRBV6-5 and TRBJ2-4, with D unclear. V was pared by 0 bases and J by 0 bases, with 9 bases between. The CDR3 loop spans 16 amino acids. From germline, CDR1 is MNHEY and CDR2 SVGAGI. The CDR3 here is CASSYSLGLAKNIQYF. The CDR3 coding sequence is TGTGCCAGCAGTTACTCCTTGGGTTTAGCCAAAAACATTCAGTACTTC.

The chain uses TRBV11-2 and TRBJ1-3; the D gene is possibly TRBD1 (6 bases). The CDR3 totals 18 residues. Between the trimmed V and J ends, which lost 8 bases and 6 bases, there was a span of 29 bases. The germline gives CDR1 SGHAT, CDR2 FQNNGV. The CDR3 spells CASDLGAIPHSRLNTIYF. DNA for the CDR3: TGTGCCAGCGACCTGGGGGCGATCCCTCACTCCCGGTTAAACACCATATATTTT.